These 2 T cell receptor beta chains were all obtained from the same sample, sequenced in a study of blood T cell repertoires in COVID-19. Sequencing was performed with immunoSEQ multiplex PCR; in TCRdb, only in-frame clones are kept and a portion is missing. The table includes some 220,000 clones, about three quarters detected once. Specimen: peripheral blood. Receptors were obtained from a woman aged 65 to 85 with acute or convalescent COVID-19.

This chain uses TRBV4-3 with TRBJ2-3; the D gene is possibly TRBD2 (6 bases). Trimming stripped 8 bases from V and 2 bases from J, with 20 bases between. Germline CDR1 is LGHNA and CDR2 is YSLEER. This CDR3 has 16 amino acids. The CDR3 loop is CASGANLATFTDTQYF. As DNA, the CDR3 is TGCGCCAGCGGCGCTAATCTAGCGACGTTCACAGATACGCAGTATTTT.

The V call is TRBV6-6, the J call TRBJ1-3; no reliable D call. Germline CDR1 is MNHNY and CDR2 is SVGAGI (reference sequence). The CDR3 loop spans 17 amino acids. V lost 6 bases and J 0 bases, leaving 18 bases between the germline ends. CDR3 residues: CASRRDSTYGSGNTIYF. CDR3 DNA: TGTGCCAGCAGGCGAGACTCAACTTACGGCTCTGGAAACACCATATATTTT.